This T cell receptor beta chain emerged from a study of blood T cell repertoires in COVID-19. On the study more broadly: PBMCs, B-cell-depleted T cells, or T cells provided the cDNA or gDNA that made up the material.

Original methodology: Amplification of reference gene primers provided the estimated nucleated cell counts. Here immunoSEQ multiplex PCR was the method, and the copy in TCRdb shows in-frame clones only, minus some. The DNA was the basis for D and trimming; V, J and clone size are from that table. The sample contains hundreds of thousands of clones, roughly 90% of which appear only once. Recruitment covered 20 to 25 US areas and drew participants whose ages spanned roughly 18 to 89 years. What was sequenced was PBMCs or T cells enriched from blood (not recorded which). The receptor was isolated from a woman aged 25 to 45 who had recovered from COVID-19.

The chain's CDR3 is CAWSWGGGGDNEQFF. CDR3 DNA sequence: TGTGCCTGGAGTTGGGGGGGAGGAGGTGACAATGAGCAGTTCTTC. This chain uses TRBV30 with TRBJ2-1; 7 bases are a match to TRBD2. The length of the CDR3 is 15 residues. Per germline, CDR1 GTSNPN and CDR2 SVGIG (reference sequence). J gave up 5 bases and V 2 bases, and 9 bases lay outside the gene matches.